This is a list of T cell receptor beta chains from one sample in a study of radiotherapy plus CTLA-4 blockade in lung cancer. TCRdb's copy holds only in-frame clones and misses some; the assay was immunoSEQ multiplex PCR. The table lists 65,000 to 95,000 clones, around 86% of them singletons. This specimen was peripheral blood, taken from a patient treated with radiotherapy plus ipilimumab. Every receptor here comes from a human donor with non-small cell lung cancer who had stable disease on radiotherapy plus ipilimumab. CDR3s leave out the opening cysteine and the closing phenylalanine or tryptophan.

j_call v_call cdr3_length cdr3_aa
TRBJ1-5 TRBV11-2 13 ASSPGTNSNQPQH
TRBJ2-7 TRBV5-1 12 ASTETVGSYEQY
TRBJ1-6 TRBV7-9 12 ASSSRTLDSPLH
TRBJ2-1 TRBV21-1 13 ASSQERQDFKVQF
TRBJ2-7 TRBV7-9 13 ASSLGTGVFYEQY
TRBJ2-5 TRBV6-6 12 ASSYGTGAETQY
TRBJ2-7 TRBV28 9 ASSPKYEQY
TRBJ1-1 TRBV2 11 ASSRNVGTEAF
TRBJ1-5 TRBV6-1 9 AVRADQPQH
TRBJ1-5 TRBV18 13 ASSPNRGYNQPQH
TRBJ1-2 TRBV6-1 12 ASSLGLTNYGYT
TRBJ1-4 TRBV11-2 11 ASSLVGVEKLF
TRBJ2-3 TRBV6-1 11 ASSDLASDTQY
TRBJ1-5 TRBV23-1 14 ASSPTGREQSQPQH
TRBJ1-1 TRBV15 13 ATSPGRVGNTEAF
TRBJ2-1 TRBV18 13 ASSLGASSYNEQF
TRBJ2-7 TRBV19 13 ASRSGLAGPYEQY
TRBJ1-6 TRBV7-9 12 ASSLQGEGSPLH
TRBJ1-1 TRBV5-1 13 ASSLDGQANTEAF
TRBJ2-1 TRBV11-2 13 ASSLRDDYYNEQF
TRBJ1-3 TRBV5-4 12 ATAAGHSGNTIY
TRBJ1-4 TRBV30 13 AWRTDGTGSEKLF
TRBJ2-1 TRBV7-8 11 ASSLAGLAGQF
TRBJ2-7 TRBV7-9 9 ASSFGGEQY
TRBJ1-2 TRBV27 12 ASSLFRGDYGYT
TRBJ1-2 TRBV6-5 12 ASSSGDEYYGYT
TRBJ2-4 TRBV30 13 ACEQKGLAKNIQY
TRBJ2-7 TRBV28 12 ASSPHTSTYEQY
TRBJ1-1 TRBV18 12 ASSPRISDTEAF
TRBJ2-5 TRBV2 12 ASNGGGAVETQY
TRBJ1-5 TRBV23-1 15 ASSPPGQAVSNQPQH
TRBJ2-7 TRBV20-1 9 SAKDHHEQY
TRBJ2-1 TRBV2 14 ASSLVTSGVYNEQF
TRBJ1-5 TRBV4-2 14 ASSQAQGNSNQPQH
TRBJ2-3 TRBV30 11 AWDRGSRDTQY
TRBJ2-7 TRBV27 13 ASRRAGDSIYEQY
TRBJ2-5 TRBV11-2 11 ASAPGLQETQY
TRBJ1-1 TRBV18 12 ASSPEGGVVEAF
TRBJ2-2 TRBV14 12 ASSQAGEVGELF
TRBJ2-3 TRBV5-1 11 ASSLDGTDTQY
TRBJ2-7 TRBV2 10 ASLTSRYEQY
TRBJ1-2 TRBV6-1 13 ASSEQGAPRDGYT
TRBJ2-5 TRBV5-6 11 ASSLVTEETQY
TRBJ2-7 TRBV28 13 ASSLVAGASYEQY
TRBJ1-5 TRBV19 12 ASSGGTHNQPQH
TRBJ2-5 TRBV5-1 12 ASSLVRGQETQY
TRBJ2-1 TRBV27 10 ASSLNYGEQF
TRBJ2-2 TRBV5-1 12 ASSADSSTGELF
TRBJ1-6 TRBV7-9 12 ASSLQGARSPLH
TRBJ1-2 TRBV7-2 13 ASSLTQKGGAGYT
TRBJ2-5 TRBV6-1 13 ASRKDAGGAETQY
TRBJ2-6 TRBV7-2 14 ASSRWDNPGANVLT
TRBJ1-4 TRBV10-1 11 ASNEALNEKLF
TRBJ1-4 TRBV6-1 13 ASRGQDRTNEKLF
TRBJ2-7 TRBV19 12 ASRADRVSHEQY
TRBJ2-1 TRBV7-3 10 ASSLSNNEQF
TRBJ1-2 TRBV19 11 ASSPGENYGYT
TRBJ2-1 TRBV7-2 13 ASSLVGTGNNEQF